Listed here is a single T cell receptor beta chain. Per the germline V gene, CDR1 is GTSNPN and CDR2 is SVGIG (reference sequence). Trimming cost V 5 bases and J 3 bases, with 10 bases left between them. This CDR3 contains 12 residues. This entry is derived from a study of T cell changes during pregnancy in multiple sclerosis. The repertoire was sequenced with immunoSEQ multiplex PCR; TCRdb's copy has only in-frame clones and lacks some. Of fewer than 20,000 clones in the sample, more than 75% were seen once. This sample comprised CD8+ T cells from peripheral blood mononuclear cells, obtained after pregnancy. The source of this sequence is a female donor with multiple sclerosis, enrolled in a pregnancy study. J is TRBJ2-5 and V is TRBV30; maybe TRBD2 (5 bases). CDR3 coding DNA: TGTGCCTGGGACTACCTAAAAGAGACCCAGTACTTC. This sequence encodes CAWDYLKETQYF.